This TCR beta chain comes out of a study of a mutant IDH1 vaccine in newly diagnosed glioma. This table comes from immunoSEQ multiplex PCR, and its TCRdb copy is limited to in-frame clones, with some not included. The sample yields roughly 25,000 clones, approximately 87% seen once. About this clone itself: Its antigen is undetermined.

Indicated time point: week 35, safety follow-up. Vaccine doses each comprised 300 ug of mutant IDH1 20-mer peptide, with topical imiquimod. This CDR3 has 14 residues. V was clipped by 4 bases and J by 7 bases, with 16 bases between them. Germline CDR1 and CDR2: MNHNS and SASEGT. The gene calls are TRBV6-1 and TRBJ2-5; tentatively, D is TRBD1 or TRBD2 (6 bases each). The source of this sequence is a man aged 30 to 39 with glioma. Sequences were derived from PBMCs, sampled from a glioma patient whose treatment included an IDH1 peptide vaccine. This CDR3 is CASSAGGPGVTQYF. The CDR3, as DNA: TGTGCCAGCAGTGCTGGGGGGCCGGGGGTGACCCAGTACTTC.